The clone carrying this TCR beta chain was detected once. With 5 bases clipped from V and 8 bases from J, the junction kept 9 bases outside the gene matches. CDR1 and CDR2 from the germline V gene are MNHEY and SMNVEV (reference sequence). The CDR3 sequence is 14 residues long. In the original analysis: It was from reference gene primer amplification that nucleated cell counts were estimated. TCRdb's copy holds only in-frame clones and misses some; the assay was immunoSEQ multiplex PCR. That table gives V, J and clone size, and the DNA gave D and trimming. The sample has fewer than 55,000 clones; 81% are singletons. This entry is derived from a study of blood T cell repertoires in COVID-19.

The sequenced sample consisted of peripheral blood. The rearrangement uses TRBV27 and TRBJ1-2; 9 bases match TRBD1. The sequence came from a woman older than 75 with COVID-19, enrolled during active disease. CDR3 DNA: TGTGCCAGCAGTATACGGACAGGGGCCAAGGGCTACACCTTC. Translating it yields CASSIRTGAKGYTF.